This T cell receptor beta chain was profiled in a study of early T cells in non-severe SARS-CoV-2 infection. The CDR3 runs to 17 residues. Germline V lookup: CDR1 LNHNV, CDR2 YYDKDF (reference sequence). V shed 3 bases, J shed 0 bases, and the junction held 6 bases outside the gene matches. From the 5' RACE reads, TCRdb called clonotypes with MiXCR, one entry per CDR3 protein. The repertoire holds roughly 20,000 distinct CDR3 sequences, with about 4.5% as singletons. This clonotype was counted ten times or more. This chain connects TRBV15 to TRBJ2-1; 9 nucleotides line up with TRBD1. The source of this sequence is an adult who was a healthcare worker with PCR-confirmed SARS-CoV-2 infection or an uninfected control (not recorded which). The sample taken for sequencing was whole blood. CDR3 amino acids: CATSSFGTGSSYNEQFF. CDR3 DNA: TGTGCCACCAGCAGTTTCGGGACAGGGAGCTCCTACAATGAGCAGTTCTTC.